A selection of T cell receptor beta chains follows, all from one sample in a study of shared clonotypes between healthy human individuals. This table comes from immunoSEQ multiplex PCR, and its TCRdb copy is limited to in-frame clones, with some not included. Among 2.3 million or so clones listed, approximately 93% were seen once. The sample taken for sequencing was naive CD4+ T cells from PBMCs. The receptors come from a man younger than 35 in good health. Some clones in this sample may be carry-over from other donors' samples. Both conserved end residues are part of each CDR3. The D gene is left open where the match is weak.

j_call v_call d_call cdr3_aa
TRBJ2-3 TRBV7-9 TRBD2 CASSPRASGRINTDTQYF
TRBJ1-1 TRBV19 . CASSIIGAQNTEAFF
TRBJ1-5 TRBV7-8 . CASSLVGAIYSNQPQHF
TRBJ2-5 TRBV9 . CASSVDFQQETQYF
TRBJ2-7 TRBV28 . CASSYATYEQYF
TRBJ2-7 TRBV6-5 . CASSPDRITYEQYF
TRBJ2-1 TRBV7-3 TRBD2 CASSPSSGRAKGEQFF
TRBJ1-4 TRBV18 . CASSLTSGAATATNEKLFF
TRBJ1-1 TRBV19 TRBD1 CASSRDRGLEDAFF
TRBJ1-1 TRBV7-3 . CASSLRENTEAFF
TRBJ1-2 TRBV28 . CASSLGGINYGYTF
TRBJ1-1 TRBV28 . CASKWGGMTEAFF
TRBJ2-2 TRBV28 . CASSLWGQVANTGELFF
TRBJ2-3 TRBV29-1 . CSVGSSDTQYF
TRBJ2-3 TRBV6-1 TRBD1 CASSAGQDTATQEDTQYF
TRBJ2-7 TRBV11-1 . CASSLTQLTEQYF
TRBJ2-2 TRBV7-9 . CASSLNGVPGELFF
TRBJ1-6 TRBV28 . CASRPQGLMNSPLHF
TRBJ1-1 TRBV25-1 TRBD1 CASRQGANTEAFF
TRBJ2-3 TRBV4-1 TRBD1 CASSQDPNRGITDTQYF
TRBJ2-7 TRBV6-5 TRBD1 CASSPTGAPLYEQYF
TRBJ1-2 TRBV19 . CASSVSQGFYGYTF
TRBJ2-7 TRBV28 . CASSSTGDWYEQYF
TRBJ2-7 TRBV11-2 . CASSTRGAPYEQYF